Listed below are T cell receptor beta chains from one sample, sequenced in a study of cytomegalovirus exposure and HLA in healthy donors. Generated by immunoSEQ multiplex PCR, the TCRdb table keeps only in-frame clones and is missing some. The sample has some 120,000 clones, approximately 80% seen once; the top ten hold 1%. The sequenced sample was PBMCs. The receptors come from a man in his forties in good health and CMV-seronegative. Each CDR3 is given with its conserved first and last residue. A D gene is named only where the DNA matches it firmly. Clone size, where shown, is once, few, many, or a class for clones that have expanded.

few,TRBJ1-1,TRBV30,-,CAWTRLGNTEAFF,TGTGCCTGGACGAGGTTGGGGAACACTGAAGCTTTCTTT
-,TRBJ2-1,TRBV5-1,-,CASSRDNPNEQFF,TGCGCCAGCAGCCGAGACAATCCCAATGAGCAGTTCTTC
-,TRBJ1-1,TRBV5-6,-,CASSPGQRGGEAFF,TGTGCCAGCAGCCCAGGTCAGCGGGGAGGTGAAGCTTTCTTT
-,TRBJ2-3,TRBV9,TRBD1,CASSDTGVTDTQYF,TGTGCCAGCAGCGATACAGGGGTCACAGATACGCAGTATTTT
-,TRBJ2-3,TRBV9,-,CASSVFSTSTDTQYF,TGTGCCAGCAGCGTATTTAGCACTAGCACAGATACGCAGTATTTT
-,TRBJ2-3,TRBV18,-,CASSPNRVGTDTQYF,TGTGCCAGCTCGCCCAATCGGGTTGGCACAGATACGCAGTATTTT
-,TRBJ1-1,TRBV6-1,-,CASSELSRGTEAFF,TGTGCCAGCAGTGAATTAAGCAGGGGCACTGAAGCTTTCTTT
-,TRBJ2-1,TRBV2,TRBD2,CASSPEWTSGTYNEQFF,TGTGCCAGCAGTCCAGAGTGGACTAGCGGGACCTACAATGAGCAGTTCTTC
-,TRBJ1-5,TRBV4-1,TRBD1,CASSQDKPGQGYQLQHF,TGCGCCAGCAGCCAGGATAAGCCGGGACAGGGGTATCAGCTCCAGCATTTT
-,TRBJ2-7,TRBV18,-,CASSPTGSSYEQYF,TGTGCCAGCTCACCAACAGGTTCCTCGTACGAGCAGTACTTC
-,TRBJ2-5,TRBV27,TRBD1,CASSLFSGGGRTQYF,TGTGCCAGCAGTTTATTTTCAGGGGGCGGTAGGACCCAGTACTTC
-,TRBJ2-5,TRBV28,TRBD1,CASSTGQGRIETQYF,TGTGCCAGCAGCACGGGACAGGGACGGATCGAGACCCAGTACTTC
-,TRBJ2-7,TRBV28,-,CATEGGTYEQYF,TGTGCCACCGAGGGCGGCACCTACGAGCAGTACTTC
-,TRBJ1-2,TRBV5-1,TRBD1,CASSLWDRGTIDGYTF,TGCGCCAGCAGCCTCTGGGACAGGGGGACTATTGACGGCTACACCTTC
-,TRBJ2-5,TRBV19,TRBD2,CASSISGGLQETQYF,TGTGCCAGTAGTATATCGGGGGGACTCCAAGAGACCCAGTACTTC
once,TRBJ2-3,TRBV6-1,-,CASEQHGVTQYF,TGTGCCAGCGAACAGCACGGCGTTACGCAGTATTTT
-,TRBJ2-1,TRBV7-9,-,CASSSTSGTLNEQFF,TGTGCCAGCAGCTCCACCTCCGGGACTCTCAATGAGCAGTTCTTC
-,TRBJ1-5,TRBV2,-,CASSAVNQPQHF,TGTGCCAGCAGTGCCGTAAATCAGCCCCAGCATTTT
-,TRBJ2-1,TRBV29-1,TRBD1,CSVDTRDRGRNEQFF,TGCAGCGTTGATACCCGGGACAGGGGACGGAATGAGCAGTTCTTC
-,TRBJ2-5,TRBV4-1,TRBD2,CASSQGVAGAQETQYF,TGCGCCAGCAGCCAAGGGGTAGCGGGAGCACAAGAGACCCAGTACTTC
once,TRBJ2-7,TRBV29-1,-,CSVGASFGGASLYEQYF,TGCAGCGTTGGAGCTTCTTTTGGGGGGGCCTCTCTCTACGAGCAGTACTTC
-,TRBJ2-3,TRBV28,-,CASNKQHPDTQYF,TGTGCCAGCAACAAACAGCACCCAGATACGCAGTATTTT
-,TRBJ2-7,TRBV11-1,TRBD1,CASRGDRAYEQYF,TGTGCCAGCAGAGGGGACAGGGCCTACGAGCAGTACTTC
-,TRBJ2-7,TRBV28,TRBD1,CASSSLGGQGPAWEQYF,TGTGCCAGCAGTTCCCTAGGGGGACAGGGACCAGCTTGGGAGCAGTACTTC
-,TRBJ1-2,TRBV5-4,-,CASRTAGGTNYGYTF,TGTGCCAGCCGGACTGCGGGAGGTACTAACTATGGCTACACCTTC
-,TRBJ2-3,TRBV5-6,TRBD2,CASSLAGGFSTDTQYF,TGTGCCAGCAGCTTGGCGGGGGGGTTTAGCACAGATACGCAGTATTTT
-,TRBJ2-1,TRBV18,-,CASSPPGHKDNEQFF,TGTGCCAGCTCACCGCCGGGACACAAGGACAATGAGCAGTTCTTC
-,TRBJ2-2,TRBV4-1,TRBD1,CASSQVQGARSGELFF,TGCGCCAGCAGCCAAGTACAGGGGGCTAGGTCCGGGGAGCTGTTTTTT
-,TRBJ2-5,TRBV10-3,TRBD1,CAIGGQVQETQYF,TGTGCCATCGGGGGACAGGTCCAAGAGACCCAGTACTTC
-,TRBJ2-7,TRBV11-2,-,CASSLGPEYYEQYF,TGTGCCAGCAGCTTAGGGCCAGAATACTACGAGCAGTACTTC
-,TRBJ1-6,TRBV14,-,CASGQSVDSPLHF,TGTGCCAGCGGACAGTCGGTGGATTCACCCCTCCACTTT
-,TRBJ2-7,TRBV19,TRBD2,CASSSGPSGGALGQYF,TGTGCCAGTAGTTCCGGGCCTAGCGGGGGGGCTTTAGGGCAGTACTTC
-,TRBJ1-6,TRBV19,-,CASSNQAMSYNSPLHF,TGTGCCAGTAGTAATCAGGCGATGAGCTATAATTCACCCCTCCACTTT
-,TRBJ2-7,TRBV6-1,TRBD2,CASRAGTSVSYEQYF,TGTGCCAGCAGGGCCGGGACTAGCGTCTCCTACGAGCAGTACTTC
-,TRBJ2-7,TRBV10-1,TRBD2,CASSVVAGGPWQYF,TGCGCCAGCAGTGTTGTAGCGGGGGGGCCTTGGCAGTACTTC
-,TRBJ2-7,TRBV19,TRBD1,CASRGGQVYEQYF,TGTGCCTCCCGAGGAGGACAGGTCTACGAGCAGTACTTC
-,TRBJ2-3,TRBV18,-,CASSPQTLTDTQYF,TGTGCCAGCTCACCTCAGACTCTCACAGATACGCAGTATTTT
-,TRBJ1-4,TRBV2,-,CATRTDKEKLFF,TGTGCCACGAGGACAGATAAAGAAAAACTGTTTTTT
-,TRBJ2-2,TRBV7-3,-,CASSFGGNTGELFF,TGTGCCAGCAGCTTCGGGGGGAACACCGGGGAGCTGTTTTTT
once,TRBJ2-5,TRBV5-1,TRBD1,CASSFTGGTLGETQYF,TGCGCCAGCAGCTTTACAGGGGGGACGTTGGGAGAGACCCAGTACTTC
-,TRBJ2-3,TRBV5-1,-,CASSLTGTFSTDTQYF,TGCGCCAGCAGCTTAACCGGGACTTTTAGTACAGATACGCAGTATTTT